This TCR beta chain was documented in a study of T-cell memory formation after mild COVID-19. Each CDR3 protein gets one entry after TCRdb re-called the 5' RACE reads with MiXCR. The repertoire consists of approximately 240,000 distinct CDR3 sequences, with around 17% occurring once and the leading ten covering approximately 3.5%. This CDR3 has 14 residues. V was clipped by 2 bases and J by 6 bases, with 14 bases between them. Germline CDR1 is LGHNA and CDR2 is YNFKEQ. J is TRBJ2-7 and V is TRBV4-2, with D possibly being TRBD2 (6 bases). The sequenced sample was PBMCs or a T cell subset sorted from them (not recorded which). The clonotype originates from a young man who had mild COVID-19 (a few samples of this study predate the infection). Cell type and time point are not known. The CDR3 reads CASSQPGTGAEQYF. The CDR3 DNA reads TGTGCCAGCAGCCAACCTGGGACTGGAGCCGAGCAGTACTTC.